This T cell receptor (beta chain) was identified during a study of naive and memory T cell subsets. The beta constant-region primer was an equimolar mix of two oligonucleotides covering TRBC1 and TRBC2. Nested alpha and beta constant-region primers with the SP2 primer drove four PCR rounds on ligated cDNA. The cDNA 3' end received a ligated single-stranded oligonucleotide carrying the SP2 primer and a 12-nucleotide UMI. From the UMI-ligation and nested PCR reads, TCRdb called clonotypes with MiXCR, one entry per CDR3 protein. The table shows 120,000 or so distinct CDR3 sequences, with roughly 36% occurring only once. This clonotype was observed a handful of times. Antigen specificity is unknown. Germline V gene sequence: CDR1 MDHEN, CDR2 SYDVKM. Trimming took 5 bases from V and 4 from J; bases not matched to a gene: 16. The CDR3 contains 19 residues. The study, taken as a whole, reports: TCR abundance followed a power law differing between naive and memory subsets. Each distinct alpha or beta sequence counts as one clonotype.

The chain joins TRBV28 to TRBJ2-2; 10 nucleotides line up with TRBD1. This clonotype was obtained from a human donor in good health. The sample taken for sequencing was central memory CD4+ T cells from blood. This CDR3 is CASSITRDRGILSTGELFF. The CDR3 DNA follows: TGTGCCAGCAGTATTACCCGGGACAGGGGAATATTGAGCACCGGGGAGCTGTTTTTT.